The present T cell receptor (beta chain) was sequenced within a study of T-cell reconstitution after alpha-beta-depleted transplantation in children. Study conclusions and caveats: T-cell counts and diversity at one year post-transplant came mainly from newly produced T cells. Several hundred expanded graft clones reportedly supplied alpha-beta T cells about two months after transplant.

As for this clonotype: What it recognizes is unknown.

The V and J ends lost 0 bases and 10 bases respectively, with 14 bases between them. The CDR3 extends over 15 amino acids. CDR1 is SGHRS and CDR2 is YFSETQ in the germline V gene. Researchers prepared the TCRbeta library using unique molecular identifiers, the study reports. MiXCR, applied by TCRdb to the PCR reads, yields one record per CDR3 protein. The sample lists 780,000 or so distinct CDR3 sequences; roughly 15% were seen once. This TCR came from a male patient between 5 and 17 years old who had a stem cell transplant for acute lymphoblastic leukemia, so the T cells may come from the graft donor. The chain combines TRBV5-1 with TRBJ1-6; the D gene is possibly TRBD1 (6 bases). The sequenced sample was PBMCs, mostly from graft donor cells, obtained 360 days after TCRalphabeta/CD19-depleted stem cell transplant. The CDR3 region has the DNA TGCGCCAGCAGCTTGGTCTCAGGGGCTGGCTCACCCCTCCACTTT. Protein product: CASSLVSGAGSPLHF.